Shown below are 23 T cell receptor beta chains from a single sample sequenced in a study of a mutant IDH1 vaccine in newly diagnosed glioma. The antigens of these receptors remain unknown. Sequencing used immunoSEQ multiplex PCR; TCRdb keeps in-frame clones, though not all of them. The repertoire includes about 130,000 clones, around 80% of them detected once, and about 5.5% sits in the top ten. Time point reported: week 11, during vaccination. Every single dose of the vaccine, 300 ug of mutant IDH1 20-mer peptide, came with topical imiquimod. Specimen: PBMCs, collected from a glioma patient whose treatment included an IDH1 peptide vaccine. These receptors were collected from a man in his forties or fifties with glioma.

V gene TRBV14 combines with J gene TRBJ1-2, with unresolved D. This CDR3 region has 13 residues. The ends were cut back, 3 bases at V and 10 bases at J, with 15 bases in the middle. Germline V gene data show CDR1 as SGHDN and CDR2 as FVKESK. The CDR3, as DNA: TGTGCCAGCAGCCACAGGACCCTAGGACCCTACACCTTC. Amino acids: CASSHRTLGPYTF.

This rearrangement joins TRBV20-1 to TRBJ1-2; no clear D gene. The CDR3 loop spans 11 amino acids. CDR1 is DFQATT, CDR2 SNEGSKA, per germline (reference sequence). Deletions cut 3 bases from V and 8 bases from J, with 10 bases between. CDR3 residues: CSARISGGYTF. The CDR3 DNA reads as TGCAGTGCTAGGATATCGGGAGGCTACACCTTC.

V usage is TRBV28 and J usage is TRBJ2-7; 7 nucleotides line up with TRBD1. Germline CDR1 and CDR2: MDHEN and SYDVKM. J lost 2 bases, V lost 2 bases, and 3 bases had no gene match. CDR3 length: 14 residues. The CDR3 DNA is TGTGCCAGCAGTTTACCAGGGGGACCCTACGAGCAGTACTTC. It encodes CASSLPGGPYEQYF.

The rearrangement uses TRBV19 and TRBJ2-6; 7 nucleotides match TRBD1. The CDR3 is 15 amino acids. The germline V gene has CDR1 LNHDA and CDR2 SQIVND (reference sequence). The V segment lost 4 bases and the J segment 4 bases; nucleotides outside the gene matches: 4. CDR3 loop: CASSTTGTGANVLTF. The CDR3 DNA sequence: TGTGCCAGTAGTACGACAGGGACAGGGGCCAACGTCCTGACTTTC.

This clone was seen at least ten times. CDR3 DNA: TGTGCCAGCAGCGTTACAAAGCGGGCCAGTTATAATTCACCCCTCCACTTT. Its translation is CASSVTKRASYNSPLHF. This sequence joins TRBV7-9 and TRBJ1-6; D gene unclear. Germline V CDR1 and CDR2: SEHNR, FQNEAQ (reference sequence). The CDR3 is made up of 17 amino acids. Trimming left V 5 bases short and J 4 bases short, with 18 bases between.

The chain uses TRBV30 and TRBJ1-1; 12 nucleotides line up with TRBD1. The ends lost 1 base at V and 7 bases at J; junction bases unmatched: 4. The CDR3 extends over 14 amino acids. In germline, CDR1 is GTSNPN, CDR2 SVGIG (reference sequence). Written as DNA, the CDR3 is TGTGCCTGGAGTGCGGGACAGGGGGCTAATGAAGCTTTCTTT. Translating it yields CAWSAGQGANEAFF.

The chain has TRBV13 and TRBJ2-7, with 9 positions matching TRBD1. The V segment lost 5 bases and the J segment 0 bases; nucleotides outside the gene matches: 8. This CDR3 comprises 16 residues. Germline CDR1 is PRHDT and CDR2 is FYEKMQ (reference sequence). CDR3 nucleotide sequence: TGTGCCAGCAGCCACGCTACAGGGGGCGGCTCCTACGAGCAGTACTTC. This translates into CASSHATGGGSYEQYF.

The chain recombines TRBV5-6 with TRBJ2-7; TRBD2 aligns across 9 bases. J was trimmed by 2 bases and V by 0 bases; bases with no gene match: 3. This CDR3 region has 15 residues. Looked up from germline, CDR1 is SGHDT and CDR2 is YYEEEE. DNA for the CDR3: TGTGCCAGCAGCTTGGTCGGCGGGGGGGCCTACGAGCAGTACTTC. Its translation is CASSLVGGGAYEQYF. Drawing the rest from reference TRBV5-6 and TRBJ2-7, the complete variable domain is DAGVTQSPTHLIKTRGQQVTLRCSPKSGHDTVSWYQQALGQGPQFIFQYYEEEERQRGNFPDRFSGHQFPNYSSELNVNALLLGDSALYLCASSLVGGGAYEQYFGPGTRLTVT.

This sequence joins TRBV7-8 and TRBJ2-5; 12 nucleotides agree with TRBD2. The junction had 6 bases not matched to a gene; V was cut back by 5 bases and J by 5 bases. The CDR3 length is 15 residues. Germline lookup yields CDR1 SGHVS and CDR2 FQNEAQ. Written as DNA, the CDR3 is TGTGCCAGCAGCCCGAGACTAGCGGGAGTCGAGACCCAGTACTTC. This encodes CASSPRLAGVETQYF.

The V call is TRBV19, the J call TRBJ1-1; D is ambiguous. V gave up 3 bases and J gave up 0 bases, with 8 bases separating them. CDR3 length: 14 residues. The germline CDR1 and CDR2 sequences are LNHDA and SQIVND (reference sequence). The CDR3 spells CASSIARLNTEAFF. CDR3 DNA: TGTGCCAGTAGTATTGCCAGGCTGAACACTGAAGCTTTCTTT. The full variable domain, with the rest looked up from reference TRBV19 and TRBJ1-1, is DGGITQSPKYLFRKEGQNVTLSCEQNLNHDAMYWYRQDPGQGLRLIYYSQIVNDFQKGDIAEGYSVSREKKESFPLTVTSAQKNPTAFYLCASSIARLNTEAFFGQGTRLTVV.

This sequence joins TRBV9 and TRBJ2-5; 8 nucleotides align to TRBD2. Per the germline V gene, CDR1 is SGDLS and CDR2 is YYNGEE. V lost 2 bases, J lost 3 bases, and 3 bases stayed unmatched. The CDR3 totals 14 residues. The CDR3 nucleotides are TGTGCCAGCAGCGTGTCCGGGAGGGAAGAGACCCAGTACTTC. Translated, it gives CASSVSGREETQYF.

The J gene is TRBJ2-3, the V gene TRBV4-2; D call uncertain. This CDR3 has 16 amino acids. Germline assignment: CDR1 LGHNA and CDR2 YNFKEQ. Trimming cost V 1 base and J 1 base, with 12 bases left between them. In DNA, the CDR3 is TGTGCCAGCAGCCAAGCGGCGGAATTCCGCACAGATACGCAGTATTTT. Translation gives CASSQAAEFRTDTQYF.

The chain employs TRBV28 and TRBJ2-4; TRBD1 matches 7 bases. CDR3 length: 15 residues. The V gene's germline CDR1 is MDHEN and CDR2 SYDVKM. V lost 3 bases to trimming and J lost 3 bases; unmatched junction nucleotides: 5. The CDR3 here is CASSFAGTVKNIQYF. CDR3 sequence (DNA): TGTGCCAGCAGTTTTGCCGGGACAGTCAAAAACATTCAGTACTTC.

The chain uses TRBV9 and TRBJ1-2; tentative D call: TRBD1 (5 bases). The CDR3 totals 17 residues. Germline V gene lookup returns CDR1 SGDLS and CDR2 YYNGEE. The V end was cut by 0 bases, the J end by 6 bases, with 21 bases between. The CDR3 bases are TGTGCCAGCAGCGTAGCGGAATGGGGTCAGGGAGGGAATGGCTACACCTTC. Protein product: CASSVAEWGQGGNGYTF.

The CDR3 nucleotides read TGCGCCAGCAGCTCCAAACCAGGGGGATACGAGCAGTACTTC. Translating gives CASSSKPGGYEQYF. The chain links TRBV5-1 to TRBJ2-7; 7 bases agree with TRBD1. Germline assignment: CDR1 SGHRS and CDR2 YFSETQ. The CDR3 length is 14 residues. V trimming: 3 bases; J trimming: 4 bases; junction bases outside the gene matches: 7. The whole variable domain, filled in from reference TRBV5-1 and TRBJ2-7, reads KAGVTQTPRYLIKTRGQQVTLSCSPISGHRSVSWYQQTPGQGLQFLFEYFSETQRNKGNFPGRFSGRQFSNSRSEMNVSTLELGDSALYLCASSSKPGGYEQYFGPGTRLTVT.

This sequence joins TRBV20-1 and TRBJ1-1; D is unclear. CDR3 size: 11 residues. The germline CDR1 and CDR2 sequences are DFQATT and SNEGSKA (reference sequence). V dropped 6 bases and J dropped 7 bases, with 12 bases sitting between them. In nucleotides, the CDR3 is TGCAGTGCCAATGACCCGGGTGAAGCTTTCTTT. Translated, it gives CSANDPGEAFF.

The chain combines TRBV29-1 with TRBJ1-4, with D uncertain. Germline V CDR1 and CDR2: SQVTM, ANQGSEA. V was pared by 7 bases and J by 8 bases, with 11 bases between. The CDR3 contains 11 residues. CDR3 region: CSGRVGEKLFF. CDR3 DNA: TGCAGCGGGAGGGTAGGGGAAAAACTGTTTTTT.

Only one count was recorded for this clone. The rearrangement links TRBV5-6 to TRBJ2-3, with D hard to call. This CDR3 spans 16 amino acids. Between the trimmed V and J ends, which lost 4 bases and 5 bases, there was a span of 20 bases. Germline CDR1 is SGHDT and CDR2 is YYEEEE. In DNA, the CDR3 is TGTGCCAGCAGCCCCGCTAAAGGGTCTCGAGGAGATACGCAGTATTTT. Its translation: CASSPAKGSRGDTQYF. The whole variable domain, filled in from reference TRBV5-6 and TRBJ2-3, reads DAGVTQSPTHLIKTRGQQVTLRCSPKSGHDTVSWYQQALGQGPQFIFQYYEEEERQRGNFPDRFSGHQFPNYSSELNVNALLLGDSALYLCASSPAKGSRGDTQYFGPGTRLTVL.

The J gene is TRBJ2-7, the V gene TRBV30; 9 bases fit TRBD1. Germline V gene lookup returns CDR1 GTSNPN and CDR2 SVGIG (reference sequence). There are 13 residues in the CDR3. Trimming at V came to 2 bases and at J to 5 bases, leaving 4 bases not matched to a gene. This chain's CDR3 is CAWSTGTGNEQYF. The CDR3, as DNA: TGTGCCTGGAGTACCGGGACAGGGAACGAGCAGTACTTC.

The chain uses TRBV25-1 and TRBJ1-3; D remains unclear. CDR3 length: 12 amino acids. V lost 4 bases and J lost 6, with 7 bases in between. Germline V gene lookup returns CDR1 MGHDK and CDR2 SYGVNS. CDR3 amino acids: CASSVGLNTIYF. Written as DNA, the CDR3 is TGTGCCAGCAGTGTCGGACTAAACACCATATATTTT. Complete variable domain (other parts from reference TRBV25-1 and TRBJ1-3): EADIYQTPRYLVIGTGKKITLECSQTMGHDKMYWYQQDPGMELHLIHYSYGVNSTEKGDLSSESTVSRIRTEHFPLTLESARPSHTSQYLCASSVGLNTIYFGEGSWLTVV.

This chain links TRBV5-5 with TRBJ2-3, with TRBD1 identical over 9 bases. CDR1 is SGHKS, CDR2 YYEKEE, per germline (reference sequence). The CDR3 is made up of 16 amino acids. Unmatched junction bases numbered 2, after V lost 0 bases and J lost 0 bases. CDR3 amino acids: CASSLGDRVSTDTQYF. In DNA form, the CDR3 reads TGTGCCAGCAGCTTGGGGGACAGGGTTAGCACAGATACGCAGTATTTT.

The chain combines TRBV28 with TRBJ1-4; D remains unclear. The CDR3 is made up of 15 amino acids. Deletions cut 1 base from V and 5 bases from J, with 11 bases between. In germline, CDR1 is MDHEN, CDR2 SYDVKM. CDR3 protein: CASSLYKDPNEKLFF. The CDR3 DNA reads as TGTGCCAGCAGTTTATACAAGGACCCAAATGAAAAACTGTTTTTT.

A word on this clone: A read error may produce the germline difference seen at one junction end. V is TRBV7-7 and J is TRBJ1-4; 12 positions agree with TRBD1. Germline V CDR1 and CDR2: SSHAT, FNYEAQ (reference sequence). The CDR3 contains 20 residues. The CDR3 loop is CASSLSGTGGSLSTNEKLFF. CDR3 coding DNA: TGTGCTAGCAGCTTGTCCGGGACAGGGGGCTCGTTAAGCACTAATGAAAAACTGTTTTTT.